The 4 T cell receptor beta chains reported below all come from one sample, sequenced in a study of beta chain features in type 1 diabetes. General observations from the study: Shortening of TCRB CDR3s, moderate but significant, appeared in all four CD4+ subsets of Type 1 diabetes patients.

The isolated RNA, all of it, was reverse transcribed, so expressed TCRB transcripts were what got sequenced. Only in-frame clones appear in the TCRdb table, and some are missing; sequencing was by immunoSEQ multiplex PCR. The data hold 630,000 or so clones, with roughly 13% observed a single time. Their target antigens are unknown. Sequencing was done on a sample of naive CD4+ T cells from blood. These TCRs come from a man between 18 and 29 years old with type 1 diabetes.

DNA of the CDR3: TGTGCCAGCAGTGAATTGTTGGGCGGAAATGAGCAGTTCTTC. Its translation: CASSELLGGNEQFF. V usage is TRBV6-1 and J usage is TRBJ2-1; D remains unclear. CDR1 and CDR2 (germline): MNHNS, SASEGT. The V and J ends lost 2 bases and 7 bases respectively, with 12 bases between them. CDR3 length: 14 amino acids.

In its sample, this clone was seen a few times. Other DNA sequences in this specimen translate into the identical CDR3. The genes are TRBV5-4 and TRBJ1-1; 7 bases match TRBD1. V lost 5 bases, J lost 4 bases, and 8 bases stayed unmatched. This CDR3 is 14 amino acids long. From germline, CDR1 is SGHNT and CDR2 YYREEE (reference sequence). The CDR3 is CASSLDRAGTEAFF. The CDR3 coding sequence is TGTGCCAGCAGTCTAGACAGGGCAGGCACTGAAGCTTTCTTT.

The rearrangement joins TRBV5-1 to TRBJ1-2; TRBD1 agrees at 7 bases. With V trimmed by 4 bases and J by 3 bases, 12 bases remained unmatched. The CDR3 is 16 residues long. Per the germline V gene, CDR1 is SGHRS and CDR2 is YFSETQ. For the CDR3, the DNA is TGCGCCAGCAGCCCAAACGCTGTGGGGACAGACTATGGCTACACCTTC. This sequence encodes CASSPNAVGTDYGYTF.

J is TRBJ2-2 and V is TRBV29-1, with 11 bases lining up with TRBD2. J was trimmed by 5 bases and V by 8 bases; bases with no gene match: 4. This CDR3 contains 13 residues. CDR1 is SQVTM, CDR2 ANQGSEA, per germline. For the CDR3, the DNA is TGCAGCTTTAGCGGGAGGGGAACCGGGGAGCTGTTTTTT. Protein sequence: CSFSGRGTGELFF.